The rows below give T cell receptor beta chains drawn from one sample of a study of T cell responses to AZD1222 COVID-19 vaccine. The method was immunoSEQ multiplex PCR; TCRdb's version includes in-frame clones alone and lacks a portion of them. The data hold more than 50,000 clones, with approximately 90% observed a single time. The sample was peripheral blood, taken 28 days after the second AZD1222 dose. These receptors originate from an adult who received the AZD1222 COVID-19 vaccine. The CDR3 runs from the conserved cysteine through the conserved F or W. A D gene is named only where the DNA matches it firmly. Expanded clones get a size class; other rows say once, few or many, or leave the size out.

.	TRBV5-4	TRBJ1-2	TRBD1	TGTGCCAGCAGCTTCACCCAGACAGGGTATGGTGGCTACACCTTC	CASSFTQTGYGGYTF
.	TRBV15	TRBJ2-7	.	TGTGCCACCAGCCCTAGCCGGGACTACGAGCAGTACTTC	CATSPSRDYEQYF
once	TRBV2	TRBJ1-6	.	TGTGCCAGCAGTGACGACTATAATTCACCCCTCCACTTT	CASSDDYNSPLHF
few	TRBV29-1	TRBJ1-4	.	TGCAGCGTTTGGGATCAGGGGAGAACTAATGAAAAACTGTTTTTT	CSVWDQGRTNEKLFF
.	TRBV18	TRBJ1-1	.	TGTGCCAGCTCACCCTCGCAGCGAGGCACTGAAGCTTTCTTT	CASSPSQRGTEAFF
once	TRBV5-1	TRBJ2-1	.	TGCGCCAGCAGCTTGGAGGGCAGAAGCTCCTACAATGAGCAGTTCTTC	CASSLEGRSSYNEQFF
.	TRBV28	TRBJ1-2	TRBD1	TGTGCCAGCATACGACATGGGACAGGAGGATATGGCTACACCTTC	CASIRHGTGGYGYTF
.	TRBV6-1	TRBJ2-7	.	TGTGCCAGCAGTGAGGCTAGCCGTTTCTACGAGCAGTACTTC	CASSEASRFYEQYF
.	TRBV6-5	TRBJ2-3	.	TGTGCCAGCAGGATACAGGGAGGGACAGATACGCAGTATTTT	CASRIQGGTDTQYF
once	TRBV19	TRBJ2-3	TRBD2	TGTGCCAGTAGTCGGGGACTAGCGGGCCCTAGCACAGATACGCAGTATTTT	CASSRGLAGPSTDTQYF
.	TRBV7-2	TRBJ2-7	TRBD2	TGTGCCAGCAGCTTAAAACGCGGGACTAGCGGGAGTAGCGCCTACGAGCAGTACTTC	CASSLKRGTSGSSAYEQYF
.	TRBV28	TRBJ2-3	TRBD2	TGTGCCAGCAGTACGACGAGCGGGAGAGCAGATACGCAGTATTTT	CASSTTSGRADTQYF
.	TRBV9	TRBJ2-1	TRBD2	TGTGCCAGCAGCGTTCTAGCGGGAGGAGCATACAATGAGCAGTTCTTC	CASSVLAGGAYNEQFF
.	TRBV6-6	TRBJ1-3	.	TGTGCCAGCAGTTACGGGCAGGGTGGAAACACCATATATTTT	CASSYGQGGNTIYF
.	TRBV28	TRBJ1-1	.	TGTGCCAGCAGTTTGGGGGGACCCCTAGGTGAAGCTTTCTTT	CASSLGGPLGEAFF
.	TRBV19	TRBJ2-5	TRBD2	TGTGCCAGTAGTATAGGAAGCGGTATGGGAGGGGAGACCCAGTACTTC	CASSIGSGMGGETQYF